This T cell receptor (beta chain) was profiled in a study of Graves' ophthalmopathy and Graves' hyperthyroidism. V was clipped by 6 bases and J by 2 bases; unmatched bases: 11. The CDR3 runs to 16 residues. RNA served as the template for amplifying TCR beta CDR3 regions. The first round was an RT-PCR with HTBI primers, and the second round was a multiplex PCR. One entry per CDR3 protein results from TCRdb running MiXCR on the multiplex PCR reads. The profile shows roughly 400,000 distinct CDR3 sequences, 15% to 20% of them singletons. This sequence joins TRBV12-3 or TRBV12-4 and TRBJ2-7; 9 bases agree with TRBD1. Source material: peripheral blood. This sequence was found in a woman aged 18-29 years with Graves' ophthalmopathy. CDR3 nucleotides: TGTGCCAGCAGCCCTGACCGGGACAGGGTAACCTACGAGCAGTACTTC. Translation gives CASSPDRDRVTYEQYF.